This T cell receptor (beta chain) derives from a study of blood T cell repertoires in COVID-19. At the level of the study: Both acute and convalescent COVID-19 samples were obtained from the United States, Italy and Spain. Nucleic acid was either cDNA or gDNA, and it came from T cells, B-cell-depleted T cells, or PBMCs.

How the authors handled the data: Scientists estimated how many nucleated cells there were by amplifying reference gene primers. Assay used: immunoSEQ multiplex PCR; TCRdb lists only in-frame clones, some missing. V and J calls plus clone size are reproduced from that table; the DNA served to infer D and trimming. The data show over 200,000 clones, 80% to 85% seen once. The ends were cut back, 7 bases at V and 4 bases at J, with 16 bases in the middle. This CDR3 is built from 14 residues. The germline gives CDR1 LNHDA, CDR2 SQIVND (reference sequence). This rearrangement joins TRBV19 to TRBJ1-2, with D maybe TRBD1 (5 bases). This TCR was recovered from a woman older than 75 with active or convalescent COVID-19. The specimen sequenced was peripheral blood. CDR3 sequence: CASNLWGGSYGYTF. CDR3 in DNA: TGTGCCAGTAACCTCTGGGGCGGATCCTATGGCTACACCTTC.